This T cell receptor (beta chain) originates from a study of regulatory T cells in long-lasting Graves disease. Specified time point: newly diagnosed GD, antithyroid drugs for less than 3 months. Following extraction of RNA from PBMCs, that RNA was used to make the TCR library. Libraries of TCR beta came from iRepertoire HTBI primers plus Arm-PCR of CDR3 regions. Via MiXCR, TCRdb re-called the multiplex PCR reads, giving one row per CDR3 protein. The table has about 430,000 distinct CDR3 sequences, about 15% seen once. In germline, CDR1 is WNHNN, CDR2 SYGVQD (reference sequence). Between the trimmed V and J ends, which lost 2 bases and 0 bases, there was a span of 8 bases. The CDR3 contains 15 residues. This sample also belongs to another study, concerning T cells in Graves' hyperthyroidism and ophthalmopathy.

The specimen comprised peripheral blood mononuclear cells (PBMCs), sampled at new diagnosis, from a patient treated with antithyroid drugs. The TCR was taken from a woman in her thirties or forties with Graves disease. The chain recombines TRBV10-1 with TRBJ2-1; D perhaps matches TRBD2 (6 bases). The CDR3 is CASSEDGSSYNEQFF. CDR3 in DNA: TGCGCCAGCAGTGAGGACGGGAGCTCCTACAATGAGCAGTTCTTC.